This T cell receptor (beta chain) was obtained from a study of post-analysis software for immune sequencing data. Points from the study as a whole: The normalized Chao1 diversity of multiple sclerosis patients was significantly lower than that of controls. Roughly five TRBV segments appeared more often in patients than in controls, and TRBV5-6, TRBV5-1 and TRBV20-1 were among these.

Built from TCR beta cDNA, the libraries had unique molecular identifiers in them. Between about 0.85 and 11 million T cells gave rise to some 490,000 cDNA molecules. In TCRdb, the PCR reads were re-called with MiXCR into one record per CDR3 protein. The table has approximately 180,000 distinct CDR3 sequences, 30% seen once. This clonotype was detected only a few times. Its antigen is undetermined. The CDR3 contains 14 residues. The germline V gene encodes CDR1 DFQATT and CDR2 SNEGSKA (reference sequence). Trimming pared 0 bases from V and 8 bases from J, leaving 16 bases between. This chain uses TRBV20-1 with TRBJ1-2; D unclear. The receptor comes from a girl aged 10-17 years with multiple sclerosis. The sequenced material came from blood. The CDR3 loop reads CSARDRRALGGYTF. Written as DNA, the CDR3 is TGCAGTGCTAGAGATCGAAGGGCCTTAGGAGGCTACACCTTC.